The 29 T cell receptor beta chains presented below share a single source sample, sequenced in a study of cytomegalovirus exposure and HLA in healthy donors. The PCR ran on 60 Vbeta and 13 Jbeta primers. Sequencing was performed with immunoSEQ multiplex PCR; in TCRdb, only in-frame clones are kept and a portion is missing. The table includes 50,000 to 55,000 clones, roughly three fifths detected once. The sequenced sample was PBMCs. The receptors were sampled from a human donor in good health.

This sequence joins TRBV27 and TRBJ1-1; the D is unclear. The CDR3 loop spans 14 amino acids. The V gene's germline CDR1 is MNHEY and CDR2 SMNVEV (reference sequence). Deletions cut 5 bases from V and 5 bases from J, with 15 bases between. CDR3 sequence (DNA): TGTGCCAGCAGTAGATCCGGGGAGAGAACTGAAGCTTTCTTT. This sequence encodes CASSRSGERTEAFF.

The gene calls are TRBV19 and TRBJ1-4; TRBD1 matches at 7 bases. The V gene end was trimmed by 7 bases and the J gene end by 5 bases; junction bases not matched to a gene: 13. Germline V gene lookup returns CDR1 LNHDA and CDR2 SQIVND (reference sequence). The CDR3 is made up of 16 amino acids. This CDR3 reads CASKRGGAETNEKLFF. The CDR3 DNA sequence: TGTGCCAGTAAAAGAGGGGGCGCAGAGACAAATGAAAAACTGTTTTTT. Together with reference TRBV19 and TRBJ1-4, the CDR3 gives the full variable domain: DGGITQSPKYLFRKEGQNVTLSCEQNLNHDAMYWYRQDPGQGLRLIYYSQIVNDFQKGDIAEGYSVSREKKESFPLTVTSAQKNPTAFYLCASKRGGAETNEKLFFGSGTQLSVL.

V gene TRBV15 combines with J gene TRBJ1-2; D not resolved. Trimming cost V 5 bases and J 8 bases, with 9 bases left between them. CDR3 length: 11 residues. Germline-derived CDR1 and CDR2 are LNHNV and YYDKDF (reference sequence). Written as DNA, the CDR3 is TGTGCCACCAGCCGGGATTACGGCTACACCTTC. Translated: CATSRDYGYTF.

The chain has TRBV30 and TRBJ2-5, with D possibly being TRBD1 (5 bases). TRBJ2-7 matches the DNA end more closely, so the J call is doubtful. The CDR3 consists of 15 residues. Germline CDR1 reads GTSNPN; CDR2 reads SVGIG (reference sequence). The CDR3, as DNA: TGTGCCTGGACAGGGCAGGAGTCAAGCTCCTACGAGCAGTACTTC. It encodes CAWTGQESSSYEQYF.

The count of this clone is one. The chain has TRBV5-6 and TRBJ2-1; 8 nucleotides line up with TRBD1. The CDR3 is made up of 17 amino acids. Looked up from germline, CDR1 is SGHDT and CDR2 is YYEEEE. V lost 3 bases to trimming and J lost 7 bases; unmatched junction nucleotides: 15. CDR3 nucleotide sequence: TGTGCCAGCAGCTCCGCCTTCCAGGGGGCTAGGATTAATGAGCAGTTCTTC. This encodes CASSSAFQGARINEQFF.

The genes are TRBV5-1 and TRBJ1-3; 7 bases line up with TRBD1. J lost 4 bases, V lost 4 bases, and 11 bases had no gene match. CDR3 length: 16 amino acids. Germline V gives CDR1 SGHRS, CDR2 YFSETQ. CDR3 in DNA: TGCGCCAGCAGCCCCTACTCGACAGGGTTCGGAAACACCATATATTTT. Amino acids: CASSPYSTGFGNTIYF.

The CDR3 here is CASSTQGQETQYF. DNA for the CDR3: TGTGCCAGCAGCACACAGGGACAAGAGACCCAGTACTTC. The J gene is TRBJ2-5, the V gene TRBV2, with D possibly TRBD1 on 6 matching bases. Trimming stripped 6 bases from V and 2 bases from J, with 10 bases between. Germline CDR1 SNHLY, CDR2 FYNNEI. The CDR3 sequence is 13 residues long.

This clone was seen more than once but under ten times. Other DNA sequences in this sample translate to the same CDR3. The rearrangement links TRBV4-1 to TRBJ2-7; 7 bases map to TRBD2. Trimming took 0 bases from V and 0 from J; bases not matched to a gene: 5. Germline loops: CDR1 MGHRA, CDR2 YSYEKL. The CDR3 is made up of 16 amino acids. CDR3 DNA: TGCGCCAGCAGCCAAGAAGCGGGGCCTCGCTCCTACGAGCAGTACTTC. It specifies CASSQEAGPRSYEQYF.

The chain is built from TRBV19 and TRBJ2-5, with a tentative D call TRBD1 (6 bases). Trimming stripped 3 bases from V and 9 bases from J, with 14 bases between. Looked up from germline, CDR1 is LNHDA and CDR2 is SQIVND (reference sequence). The CDR3 has 13 residues. This chain's CDR3 is CASSITGPEAQYF. As DNA, the CDR3 is TGTGCCAGTAGTATTACAGGGCCGGAGGCCCAGTACTTC.

The chain couples TRBV19 to TRBJ2-5, with 7 positions matching TRBD1. Germline CDR1 reads LNHDA; CDR2 reads SQIVND (reference sequence). The CDR3 contains 12 residues. Unmatched junction bases numbered 5, after V lost 11 bases and J lost 2 bases. CDR3 DNA: TGTGCCGCTCGGGACAGACAAGAGACCCAGTACTTC. It codes for CAARDRQETQYF. Based on the CDR3 plus reference TRBV19 and TRBJ2-5, the full variable domain is DGGITQSPKYLFRKEGQNVTLSCEQNLNHDAMYWYRQDPGQGLRLIYYSQIVNDFQKGDIAEGYSVSREKKESFPLTVTSAQKNPTAFYLCAARDRQETQYFGPGTRLLVL.

The chain is built from TRBV4-1 and TRBJ1-5; 9 bases match TRBD1. Germline-derived CDR1 and CDR2 are MGHRA and YSYEKL. The V segment lost 8 bases and the J segment 5 bases; nucleotides outside the gene matches: 7. The CDR3 length is 14 residues. In nucleotides, the CDR3 is TGCGCCAGCGCTAGAACAGGGGGCGATCAGCCCCAGCATTTT. Translating gives CASARTGGDQPQHF.

This clone was observed a handful of times. The CDR3 nucleotides read TGTGCCAGTAGTATATCAGGGGGCTCCTACAATGAGCAGTTCTTC. Translated, it gives CASSISGGSYNEQFF. The rearrangement links TRBV19 to TRBJ2-1; 7 positions agree with TRBD1. This CDR3 has 15 residues. J lost 0 bases, V lost 2 bases, and 1 base had no gene match. In germline, CDR1 is LNHDA, CDR2 SQIVND (reference sequence).

Note on this clone: Germline is not matched at one junction end, which may reflect a read error. The rearrangement uses TRBV7-3 and TRBJ2-2; D is perhaps TRBD1 (6 bases). Germline values: CDR1 SGHTA, CDR2 FQGTGA. This CDR3 contains 13 residues. In DNA, the CDR3 is TGTGCCAGCAGCTCATTACGGGAAGGGGGGCTGTTTTTT. This gives the protein CASSSLREGGLFF.

The V and J genes are TRBV9 and TRBJ1-4; 8 nucleotides match TRBD1. The junction had 11 bases not matched to a gene; V was cut back by 4 bases and J by 6 bases. The CDR3 is 16 residues long. The germline CDR1 and CDR2 sequences are SGDLS and YYNGEE. For the CDR3, the DNA is TGTGCCAGCAGCTCCCGGGACAGGCCCGAGGATGAAAAACTGTTTTTT. This translates into CASSSRDRPEDEKLFF.

The rearrangement links TRBV6-5 to TRBJ1-2; D call uncertain. Deletions cut 1 base from V and 7 bases from J, with 16 bases between. Germline loops: CDR1 MNHEY, CDR2 SVGAGI. This CDR3 is built from 15 residues. The chain's CDR3 is CASSYLISAGSGYTF. CDR3 nucleotide sequence: TGTGCCAGCAGTTACTTGATATCCGCGGGGAGTGGCTACACCTTC.

The gene calls are TRBV6-5 and TRBJ1-5, with D perhaps TRBD1 (6 bases). There are 14 residues in the CDR3. V gave up 5 bases and J gave up 4 bases, with 12 bases separating them. In germline, CDR1 is MNHEY, CDR2 SVGAGI. The CDR3 nucleotides are TGTGCCAGCAGTGTCAGGGGCGGTAATCAGCCCCAGCATTTT. Protein product: CASSVRGGNQPQHF.

The chain joins TRBV6-6 to TRBJ1-2; unclear D gene. Trimming stripped 8 bases from V and 5 bases from J, with 9 bases between. Germline CDR1 is MNHNY and CDR2 is SVGAGI (reference sequence). The CDR3 contains 11 residues. This CDR3 is CASGDPYGYTF. Written as DNA, the CDR3 is TGTGCCAGCGGAGATCCATATGGCTACACCTTC.

V is TRBV6-5 and J is TRBJ2-7; D is undetermined. Trimming shortened V by 0 bases and J by 2 bases, and 8 bases separated the two germline ends. CDR3 length equals 14 residues. The germline V gene has CDR1 MNHEY and CDR2 SVGAGI. In nucleotides, the CDR3 is TGTGCCAGCAGTTACTCGGGTGGGCCCTACGAGCAGTACTTC. Its protein product is CASSYSGGPYEQYF.

The chain joins TRBV2 to TRBJ2-5; no clear D gene. Trimming removed 7 bases at V and 3 bases at J, with 6 bases between. This CDR3 has 11 amino acids. In germline, CDR1 is SNHLY, CDR2 FYNNEI. CDR3 nucleotide sequence: TGTGCCAGCATGAGAGAAGAGACCCAGTACTTC. Protein sequence: CASMREETQYF. Full variable domain (rest looked up from reference TRBV2 and TRBJ2-5): EPEVTQTPSHQVTQMGQEVILRCVPISNHLYFYWYRQILGQKVEFLVSFYNNEISEKSEIFDDQFSVERPDGSNFTLKIRSTKLEDSAMYFCASMREETQYFGPGTRLLVL.

The chain uses TRBV5-1 and TRBJ2-7; TRBD2 agrees at 12 bases. J gave up 6 bases and V 0 bases, and 10 bases lay outside the gene matches. Germline CDR1 is SGHRS and CDR2 is YFSETQ. The CDR3 consists of 17 residues. Here the CDR3 reads CASSLAGTSGSRGEQYF. In DNA, the CDR3 is TGCGCCAGCAGCTTGGCGGGGACTAGCGGGTCAAGGGGCGAGCAGTACTTC.

This clone has just a few counts. The chain combines TRBV9 with TRBJ2-3; TRBD2 matches 11 bases. After removal of 2 bases from V and 4 bases from J, the junction contained 3 bases not matched to a gene. The CDR3 has 15 amino acids. CDR1 is SGDLS and CDR2 is YYNGEE in the germline V gene. CDR3 protein: CASSVISGGADTQYF. CDR3 nucleotide sequence: TGTGCCAGCAGCGTCATTAGCGGGGGGGCAGATACGCAGTATTTT. Full variable domain (missing parts from reference TRBV9 and TRBJ2-3): DSGVTQTPKHLITATGQRVTLRCSPRSGDLSVYWYQQSLDQGLQFLIQYYNGEERAKGNILERFSAQQFPDLHSELNLSSLELGDSALYFCASSVISGGADTQYFGPGTRLTVL.

The chain couples TRBV5-8 to TRBJ2-1; the match to TRBD2 covers 13 bases. V lost 4 bases to trimming and J lost 0 bases; unmatched junction nucleotides: 13. The CDR3 has 20 residues. Germline CDR1 is SGHTS and CDR2 is YDEGEE. This CDR3 is CASSLRLAGGPRSSYNEQFF. DNA for the CDR3: TGTGCCAGCAGCCTACGACTAGCGGGGGGCCCTAGGAGCTCCTACAATGAGCAGTTCTTC.

The chain combines TRBV5-4 with TRBJ1-2; tentative D call: TRBD1 (5 bases). Germline CDR1 SGHNT, CDR2 YYREEE (reference sequence). The CDR3 totals 15 residues. The ends were cut back, 0 bases at V and 2 bases at J, with 11 bases in the middle. The DNA of the CDR3 is TGTGCCAGCAGCTTGGGGGGTGGGGGGAACTATGGCTACACCTTC. Amino acid sequence: CASSLGGGGNYGYTF.

This chain connects TRBV7-2 to TRBJ1-4; TRBD1 might be the D (6 bases). The V end was cut by 4 bases, the J end by 0 bases, with 12 bases between. This CDR3 is built from 16 residues. CDR1 SGHTA and CDR2 FQGNSA come from the germline V gene. The CDR3 is CASSSTAGATNEKLFF. Here the CDR3 DNA reads TGTGCCAGCAGCTCAACCGCAGGGGCAACTAATGAAAAACTGTTTTTT.

The J gene is TRBJ1-4, the V gene TRBV2; 7 positions match TRBD1. V lost 3 bases, J lost 6 bases, and 4 bases stayed unmatched. Looked up from germline, CDR1 is SNHLY and CDR2 is FYNNEI. The CDR3 has 14 residues. In DNA, the CDR3 is TGTGCCAGCAGTGAGTCAGGGGGACATGAAAAACTGTTTTTT. Protein product: CASSESGGHEKLFF.

This sequence joins TRBV5-5 and TRBJ2-5; 9 nucleotides agree with TRBD1. The J call is doubtful: the DNA matches TRBJ2-7 better. There are 16 residues in the CDR3. Germline V lookup: CDR1 SGHKS, CDR2 YYEKEE (reference sequence). The DNA for the CDR3 is TGTGCCAGAAGCGGCCACAGGGGGCGAAGCTCCTACGAGCAGTACTTC. Translation: CARSGHRGRSSYEQYF.

DNA for the CDR3: TGTGCCAGCAGTCAACAGACCTCTGAAGCTTTCTTT. Translating gives CASSQQTSEAFF. The chain joins TRBV7-9 to TRBJ1-1; D gene ambiguous. Germline lookup yields CDR1 SEHNR and CDR2 FQNEAQ (reference sequence). CDR3 length equals 12 residues. V lost 6 bases and J lost 6, with 11 bases in between.

The rearrangement joins TRBV7-2 to TRBJ2-5; 10 bases are a match to TRBD2. The CDR3 is 16 amino acids. With V trimmed by 4 bases and J by 4 bases, 9 bases remained unmatched. The germline CDR1 and CDR2 sequences are SGHTA and FQGNSA. CDR3 in DNA: TGTGCCAGCAGCTCCCGGGTAGCGGGGGGCGGAGAGACCCAGTACTTC. Amino acids: CASSSRVAGGGETQYF.

The chain is built from TRBV4-3 and TRBJ2-3; a possible D gene is TRBD2 (5 bases). Trimming shortened V by 2 bases and J by 5 bases, and 8 bases separated the two germline ends. The V gene's germline CDR1 is LGHNA and CDR2 YSLEER. There are 13 residues in the CDR3. The CDR3 DNA reads TGCGCCAGCAGCCAATCTGGGAGAGATACGCAGTATTTT. Amino acids: CASSQSGRDTQYF.